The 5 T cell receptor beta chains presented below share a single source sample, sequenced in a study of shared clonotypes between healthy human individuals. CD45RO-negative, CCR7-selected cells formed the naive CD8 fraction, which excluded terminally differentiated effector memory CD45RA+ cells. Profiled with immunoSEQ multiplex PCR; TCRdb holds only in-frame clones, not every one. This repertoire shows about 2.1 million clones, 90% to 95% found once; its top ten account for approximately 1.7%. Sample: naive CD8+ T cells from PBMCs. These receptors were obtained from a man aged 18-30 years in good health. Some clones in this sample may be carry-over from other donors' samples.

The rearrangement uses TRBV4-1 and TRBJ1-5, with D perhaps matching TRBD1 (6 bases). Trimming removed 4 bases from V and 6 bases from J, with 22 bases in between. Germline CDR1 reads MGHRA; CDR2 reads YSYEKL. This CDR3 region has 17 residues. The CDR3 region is CASSLASYGGAAQPQHF. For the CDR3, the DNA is TGCGCCAGCAGCCTAGCTTCTTACGGGGGGGCGGCTCAGCCCCAGCATTTT.

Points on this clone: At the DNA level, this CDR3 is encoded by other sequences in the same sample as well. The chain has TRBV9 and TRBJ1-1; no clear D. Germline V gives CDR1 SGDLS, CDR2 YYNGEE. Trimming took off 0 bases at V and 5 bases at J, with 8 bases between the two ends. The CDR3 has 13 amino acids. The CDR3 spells CASSVAAGTEAFF. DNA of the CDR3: TGTGCCAGCAGCGTAGCAGCCGGTACTGAAGCTTTCTTT.

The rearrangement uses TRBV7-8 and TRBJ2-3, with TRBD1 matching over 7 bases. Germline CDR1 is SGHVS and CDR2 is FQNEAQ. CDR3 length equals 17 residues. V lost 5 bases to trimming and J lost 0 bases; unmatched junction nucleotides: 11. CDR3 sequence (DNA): TGTGCCAGCAGCCCAGTGACCGGGACAGAAAGCACAGATACGCAGTATTTT. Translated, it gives CASSPVTGTESTDTQYF.

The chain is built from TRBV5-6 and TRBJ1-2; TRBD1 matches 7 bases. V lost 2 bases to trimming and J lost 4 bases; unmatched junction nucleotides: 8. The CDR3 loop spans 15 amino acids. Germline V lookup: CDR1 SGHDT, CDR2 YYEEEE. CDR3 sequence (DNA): TGTGCCAGCAGCTTTTTACAGGGGTACTCCTATGGCTACACCTTC. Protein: CASSFLQGYSYGYTF.

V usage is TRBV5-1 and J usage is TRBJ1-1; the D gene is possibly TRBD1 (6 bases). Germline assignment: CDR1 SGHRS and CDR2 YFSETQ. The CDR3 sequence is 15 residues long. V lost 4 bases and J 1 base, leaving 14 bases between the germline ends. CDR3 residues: CASSEGGRGNTEAFF. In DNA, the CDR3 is TGCGCCAGCAGCGAGGGGGGGCGCGGGAACACTGAAGCTTTCTTT.